The 8 T cell receptor beta chains reported below all come from one sample, sequenced in a study of shared clonotypes between healthy human individuals. The protocol was immunoSEQ multiplex PCR, while the TCRdb copy is restricted to in-frame clones and leaves out a portion. The sample lists approximately 600,000 clones; approximately 95% were seen once. CD45RO-negative cells were positively selected for CCR7, leaving out terminally differentiated effector memory CD45RA+ cells. What was sequenced was naive CD8+ T cells sorted from blood. Source of these receptors: a woman in her 30s in good health.

This clone is a singleton in its sample. This rearrangement joins TRBV7-2 to TRBJ1-2; D might be TRBD1 (6 bases). This CDR3 contains 18 residues. Germline CDR1 is SGHTA and CDR2 is FQGNSA. Trimming removed 4 bases at V and 1 base at J, with 22 bases between. This chain's CDR3 is CASSSPGAGQGYNYGYTF. The DNA for the CDR3 is TGTGCCAGCAGCTCCCCAGGGGCAGGCCAAGGATATAACTATGGCTACACCTTC.

In the case of this clone: The sample contains more than one DNA sequence encoding this CDR3. The rearrangement joins TRBV7-9 to TRBJ1-5, with D hard to call. V was cut by 4 bases and J by 7 bases, with 8 bases left in between. The germline V gene encodes CDR1 SEHNR and CDR2 FQNEAQ (reference sequence). The CDR3 sequence is 12 residues long. CDR3 DNA: TGTGCCAGCAGCTCCGGTGGGCAGCCCCAGCATTTT. It translates to CASSSGGQPQHF. Drawing the rest from reference TRBV7-9 and TRBJ1-5, the complete variable domain is DTGVSQNPRHKITKRGQNVTFRCDPISEHNRLYWYRQTLGQGPEFLTYFQNEAQLEKSRLLSDRFSAERPKGSFSTLEIQRTEQGDSAMYLCASSSGGQPQHFGDGTRLSIL.

Only one count was recorded for this clone. The chain couples TRBV7-9 to TRBJ1-2; D not resolved. Per germline, CDR1 SEHNR and CDR2 FQNEAQ (reference sequence). V shed 5 bases and J shed 6 bases, with 16 bases lying between them. The length of the CDR3 is 14 residues. CDR3 sequence (DNA): TGTGCCAGCAGCCGGATCGATTGGGGTGATGGCTACACCTTC. It translates to CASSRIDWGDGYTF.

The V gene is TRBV14, the J gene TRBJ2-5; no clear D gene. With the DNA end fitting TRBJ2-7 better, the J assignment may be wrong. The CDR3 consists of 14 residues. The germline gives CDR1 SGHDN, CDR2 FVKESK. The chain's CDR3 is CASSPWPASYEQYF. The CDR3 nucleotides are TGTGCCAGCAGCCCCTGGCCCGCCTCCTACGAGCAGTACTTC.

The chain employs TRBV4-1 and TRBJ2-7; 7 bases align to TRBD2. The CDR3 has 14 amino acids. V lost 6 bases and J lost 7; bases outside the gene matches: 12. The germline CDR1 and CDR2 sequences are MGHRA and YSYEKL. The CDR3 bases are TGCGCCAGCAGTACAGTGGGAGGGCCGGGGGAGCAGTACTTC. Translated: CASSTVGGPGEQYF.

The chain employs TRBV9 and TRBJ2-7, with 11 bases fitting TRBD2. Germline trimming cut 4 bases from V and 7 bases from J; bases unmatched to any gene: 7. Looked up from germline, CDR1 is SGDLS and CDR2 is YYNGEE. This CDR3 region has 14 residues. CDR3 coding DNA: TGTGCCAGCAGCTCTAGCGGGAGGACGGGGGAGCAGTACTTC. Its protein is CASSSSGRTGEQYF.

The V and J genes are TRBV7-6 and TRBJ2-7; D is possibly TRBD1 or TRBD2 (5 bases each). The CDR3 extends over 15 amino acids. V was cut by 2 bases and J by 6 bases, with 17 bases left in between. CDR1 and CDR2 (germline): SGHVS, FNYEAQ. In nucleotides, the CDR3 is TGTGCCAGCAGCTTATATGGGGGAATAAACTCCGAGCAGTACTTC. It codes for CASSLYGGINSEQYF.

The V call is TRBV5-6, the J call TRBJ2-7; no definite D call. The CDR3 has 14 amino acids. CDR1 is SGHDT and CDR2 is YYEEEE in the germline V gene. Deletions cut 0 bases from V and 6 bases from J, with 13 bases between. The CDR3 DNA follows: TGTGCCAGCAGCTTGGAGACATCCGCGAGCGAGCAGTACTTC. It encodes CASSLETSASEQYF.